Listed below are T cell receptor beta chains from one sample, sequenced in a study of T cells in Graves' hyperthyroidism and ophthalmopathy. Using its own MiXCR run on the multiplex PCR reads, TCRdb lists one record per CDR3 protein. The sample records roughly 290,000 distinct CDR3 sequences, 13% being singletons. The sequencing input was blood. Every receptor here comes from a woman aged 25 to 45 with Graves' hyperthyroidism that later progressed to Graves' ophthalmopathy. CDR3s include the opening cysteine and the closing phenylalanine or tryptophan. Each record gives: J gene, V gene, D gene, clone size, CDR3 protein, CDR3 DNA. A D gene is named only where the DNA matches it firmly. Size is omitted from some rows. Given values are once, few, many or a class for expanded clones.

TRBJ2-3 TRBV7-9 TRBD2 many CASSFSGPSTDTQYF TGTGCCAGCAGCTTTAGCGGGCCGAGCACAGATACGCAGTATTTT
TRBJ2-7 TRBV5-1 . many CASSHSDSPYEQYF TGCGCCAGCTCCCATTCCGACAGTCCTTACGAGCAGTACTTC
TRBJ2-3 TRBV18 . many CASSPPTSSGDTQYF TGTGCCAGCTCACCACCCACTAGTTCTGGAGATACGCAGTATTTT
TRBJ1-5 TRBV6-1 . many CATMMAGYSNQPQHF TGTGCCACGATGATGGCAGGGTATAGCAATCAGCCCCAGCATTTT
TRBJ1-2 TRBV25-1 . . CASSVRTETNYYGYTF TGTGCCAGCAGTGTGCGGACAGAGACTAACTATTATGGCTACACCTTC
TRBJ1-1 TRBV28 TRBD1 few CASSDRENTEAFF TGTGCCAGCAGTGACAGGGAGAACACTGAAGCTTTCTTT
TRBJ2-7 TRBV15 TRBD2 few CATSEGTSVSYEQYF TGTGCCACCAGCGAGGGGACTAGCGTCTCCTACGAGCAGTACTTC
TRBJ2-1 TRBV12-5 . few CASGDINEQFF TGTGCTAGTGGTGATATAAATGAGCAGTTCTTC
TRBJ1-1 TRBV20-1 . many CSARGLTNTEAFF TGCAGTGCTAGAGGCCTGACGAACACTGAAGCTTTCTTT
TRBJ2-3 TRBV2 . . CASRRVTDTDTQYF TGTGCCAGCAGGAGGGTGACAGACACAGATACGCAGTATTTT
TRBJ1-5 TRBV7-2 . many CASTLSTVDRYQPQHF TGTGCCAGCACCCTTTCCACAGTGGATAGGTATCAGCCCCAGCATTTT
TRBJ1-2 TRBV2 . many CASLEDGYGYTF TGTGCCAGCCTTGAAGACGGCTATGGCTACACCTTC
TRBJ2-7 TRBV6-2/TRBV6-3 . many CASSRNSYEQYF TGTGCCAGCAGTCGGAACTCCTACGAGCAGTACTTC
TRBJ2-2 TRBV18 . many CASSRGGLFSTGELFF TGTGCCAGCTCTCGCGGCGGGTTGTTCAGCACCGGGGAGCTGTTTTTT
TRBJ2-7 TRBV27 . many CASSPALGRYEQYF TGTGCCAGCAGTCCCGCCCTGGGCCGCTACGAGCAGTACTTC
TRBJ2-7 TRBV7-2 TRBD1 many CASSSDRYYEQYF TGTGCCAGCAGCTCGGACAGGTACTACGAGCAGTACTTC
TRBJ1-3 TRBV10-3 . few CAGANSGSGNTIYF TGTGCCGGAGCTAATTCAGGGTCGGGAAACACCATATATTTT
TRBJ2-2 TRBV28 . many CASSTRTILTGELFF TGTGCCAGCAGTACGAGGACTATCCTTACCGGGGAGCTGTTTTTT
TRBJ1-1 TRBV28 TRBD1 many CASSWDSAMNTEAFF TGTGCCAGCAGTTGGGACAGCGCCATGAACACTGAAGCTTTCTTT
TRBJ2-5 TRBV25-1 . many CASSEGRLAIQETQYF TGTGCCAGCAGTGAAGGTCGGCTAGCGATTCAAGAGACCCAGTACTTC
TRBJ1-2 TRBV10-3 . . CAISEDAGYGYTF TGTGCCATCAGTGAAGACGCAGGGTACGGCTACACCTTC
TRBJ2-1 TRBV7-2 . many CASSHPKPGEQFF TGTGCCAGCAGCCACCCAAAACCCGGTGAGCAGTTCTTC